The rows below give T cell receptor beta chains drawn from one sample of a study of blood T cell repertoires in COVID-19. Profiled with immunoSEQ multiplex PCR; TCRdb holds only in-frame clones, not every one. Of fewer than 200,000 clones listed, around four fifths are singletons. Sequencing used peripheral blood. The receptor source for this set is a woman older than 75 with COVID-19, enrolled during active disease. CDR3s leave out the opening cysteine and the closing phenylalanine or tryptophan. Each record gives: CDR3 length, clone size, V gene, J gene, CDR3 protein. For some rows the clone size is stated as once, few or many, or as a class when expanded; others skip it.

14	NA	TRBV18	TRBJ2-1	ASSPSRAGGPNEQF
11	NA	TRBV12-3/TRBV12-4	TRBJ1-2	ASSFSPSGGYT
13	NA	TRBV15	TRBJ1-4	ATSRDLSLNEKLF
12	NA	TRBV7-7	TRBJ2-7	ASSFPGGRYEQY
12	NA	TRBV2	TRBJ2-2	ASSVRSPTGELF
12	once	TRBV20-1	TRBJ2-2	SASLSRGTGELF
11	NA	TRBV10-1	TRBJ1-5	ASSDREDQPQH
13	NA	TRBV7-2	TRBJ1-2	ASSSSGGATYGYT
10	NA	TRBV5-1	TRBJ2-1	ASSYPVSEQF
15	NA	TRBV5-1	TRBJ1-1	ASSPWKGYGYNTEAF
13	NA	TRBV5-6	TRBJ1-1	ASSSTQRVESEAF
14	NA	TRBV5-1	TRBJ2-2	ASSFLGGTDTGELF
16	once	TRBV5-1	TRBJ2-5	ASSLGSSGSLGQETQY
12	NA	TRBV3-1/TRBV3-2	TRBJ1-1	ASSQPPGGTEAF
12	NA	TRBV5-1	TRBJ1-2	ASSLTGGAYGYT
12	NA	TRBV18	TRBJ1-2	ASAVLEADYGYT
12	NA	TRBV29-1	TRBJ1-3	SVSLGGSGNTIY
13	few	TRBV28	TRBJ1-6	CAAGQVSTNSPLH
12	NA	TRBV9	TRBJ2-7	ASSAGVGPFEAY
16	few	TRBV21-1	TRBJ2-3	ASSPISGPFLGTDTQY
13	NA	TRBV7-3	TRBJ2-2	ASRPGQGYTGELF
13	NA	TRBV18	TRBJ1-5	ASSAGTGSSQPQH
13	NA	TRBV29-1	TRBJ1-1	SGGGRLSAHTEAF
11	NA	TRBV6-1	TRBJ1-5	ASSEYSNQPQH
16	NA	TRBV6-1	TRBJ2-1	ASSESDRGPYSYNEQF
13	NA	TRBV28	TRBJ1-3	ASSPQGRAGNTIY
12	NA	TRBV6-4	TRBJ1-5	ASSAVQTDGPQH
14	NA	TRBV5-1	TRBJ2-5	ASYSQAGGFQETQY
13	NA	TRBV5-1	TRBJ1-4	ASSPPGWGDEKLF
12	NA	TRBV6-1	TRBJ2-2	ASSEVGVIGELF
12	few	TRBV3-1/TRBV3-2	TRBJ1-2	ASSQGTATGGYT
13	NA	TRBV5-1	TRBJ2-2	ASSLGQGNTGELF
10	once	TRBV18	TRBJ1-1	ASSPDRAEAF
13	NA	TRBV7-2	TRBJ2-5	ASSSRRDRGLTQY
16	NA	TRBV5-1	TRBJ1-1	ASSLAPGQGPWNTEAF
14	few	TRBV3-1/TRBV3-2	TRBJ2-5	ASSQGSGGHQETQY
13	NA	TRBV5-5	TRBJ2-7	ASSRRDTGSYEQY
12	NA	TRBV5-1	TRBJ1-2	ASSTGQGAHGYT
12	NA	TRBV7-9	TRBJ1-3	ASSELPLGNTIY
11	NA	TRBV5-5	TRBJ1-1	ASSLQGRPEAF
13	NA	TRBV29-1	TRBJ1-5	SAISGGASNQPQH
13	NA	TRBV10-3	TRBJ2-5	AISEERGSGETQY
14	NA	TRBV15	TRBJ1-3	ATSRDRDSSGNTIY